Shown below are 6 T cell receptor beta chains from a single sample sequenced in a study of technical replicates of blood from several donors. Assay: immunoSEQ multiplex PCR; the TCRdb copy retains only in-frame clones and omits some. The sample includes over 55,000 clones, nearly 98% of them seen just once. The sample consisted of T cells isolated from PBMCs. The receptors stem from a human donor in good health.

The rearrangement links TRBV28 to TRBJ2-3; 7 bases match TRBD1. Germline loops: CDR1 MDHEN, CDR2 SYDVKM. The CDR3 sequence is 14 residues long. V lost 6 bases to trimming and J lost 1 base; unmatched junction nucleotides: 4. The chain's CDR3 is CASRGDSRTDTQYF. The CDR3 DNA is TGTGCCAGCAGAGGGGACAGCCGCACAGATACGCAGTATTTT.

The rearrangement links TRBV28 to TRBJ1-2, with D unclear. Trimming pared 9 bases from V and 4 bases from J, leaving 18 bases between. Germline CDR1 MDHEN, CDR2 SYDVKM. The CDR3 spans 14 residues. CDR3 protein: CASGQVRPFYGYTF. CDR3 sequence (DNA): TGTGCCAGTGGCCAGGTTAGGCCGTTCTATGGCTACACCTTC.

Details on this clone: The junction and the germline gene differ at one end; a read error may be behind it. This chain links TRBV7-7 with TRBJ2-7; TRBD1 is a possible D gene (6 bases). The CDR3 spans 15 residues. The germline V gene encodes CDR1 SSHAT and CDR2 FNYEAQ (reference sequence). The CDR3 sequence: CASSLYQGNSYEQYF. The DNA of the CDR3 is TGTGCTAGCAGCTTATATCAGGGGAATTCATACGAGCAGTACTTC.

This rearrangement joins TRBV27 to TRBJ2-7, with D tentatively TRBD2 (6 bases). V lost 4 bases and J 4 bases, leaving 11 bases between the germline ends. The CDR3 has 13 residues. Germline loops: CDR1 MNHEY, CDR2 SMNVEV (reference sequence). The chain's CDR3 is CASSWDLEYEQYF. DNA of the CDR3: TGTGCCAGCAGTTGGGACTTAGAATACGAGCAGTACTTC.

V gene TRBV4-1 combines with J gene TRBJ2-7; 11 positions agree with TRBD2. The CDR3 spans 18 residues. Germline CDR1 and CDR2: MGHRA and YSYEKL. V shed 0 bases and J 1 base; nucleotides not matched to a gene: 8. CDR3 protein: CASSQDTGTSGLSYEQYF. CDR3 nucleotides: TGCGCCAGCAGCCAAGACACGGGGACTAGCGGCCTTTCCTACGAGCAGTACTTC.

The CDR3 bases are TGTGCCAGCAGCCCCACGGCGGGGCAACAGCCCCAGCATTTT. Residues: CASSPTAGQQPQHF. The chain has TRBV7-6 and TRBJ1-5, with D possibly matching TRBD1 (5 bases). The CDR3 totals 14 residues. Per the germline V gene, CDR1 is SGHVS and CDR2 is FNYEAQ. Between the trimmed V and J ends, which lost 5 bases and 7 bases, there was a span of 15 bases.